The following is a TCR beta chain sequence with its context. Its specificity is not known. This entry belongs to a study of cytomegalovirus exposure and HLA in healthy donors. Overall study: In a previous analysis, nearly 120 million unique TCR beta sequences were found from 150 million to 200 million T cells.

Looked up from germline, CDR1 is SGHNT and CDR2 is YYREEE (reference sequence). Trimming at V came to 1 base and at J to 3 bases, leaving 2 bases not matched to a gene. The CDR3 spans 16 residues. The PCR was carried out with 60 Vbeta primers and 13 Jbeta primers. Profiling relied on immunoSEQ multiplex PCR, and the TCRdb table lists in-frame clones only, not all of them. The sample includes approximately 210,000 clones, about 85% of them seen just once. Findings of the study overall: TCR beta sequences numbering around 15,000 were associated with HLA alleles at 0.05 false discovery rate in a later analysis. The authors assumed roughly uniform sequencing depth across donors for presence/absence analyses. For most TCR beta V segments, an earlier analysis put the productive rate at about 87% or about 30% of the time.

The TCR comes from a woman between 45 and 65 years old in good health and CMV-seronegative. Material for sequencing was PBMCs. V gene TRBV5-4 combines with J gene TRBJ2-5; 14 bases agree with TRBD2. CDR3 nucleotides: TGTGCCAGCAGCTTGCCGGGACTAGCGGGGGAAGAGACCCAGTACTTC. It codes for CASSLPGLAGEETQYF.